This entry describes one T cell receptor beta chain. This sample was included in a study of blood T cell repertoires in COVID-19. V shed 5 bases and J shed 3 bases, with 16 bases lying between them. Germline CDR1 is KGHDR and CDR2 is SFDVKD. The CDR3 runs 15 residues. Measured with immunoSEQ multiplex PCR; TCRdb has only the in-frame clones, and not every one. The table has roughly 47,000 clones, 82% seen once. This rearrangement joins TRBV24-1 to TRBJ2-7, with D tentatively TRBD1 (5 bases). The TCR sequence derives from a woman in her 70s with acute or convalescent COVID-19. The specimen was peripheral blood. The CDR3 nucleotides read TGTGCCACCAGTGGCGGCGCTCTCGACAGCTACGAGCAGTACTTC. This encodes CATSGGALDSYEQYF.